The present entry profiles one T cell receptor beta chain with its context. The data originate from a study of cytomegalovirus exposure and HLA in healthy donors. Germline V lookup: CDR1 WSHSY, CDR2 SAAADI. J gave up 5 bases and V 2 bases, and 14 bases lay outside the gene matches. This CDR3 region has 20 residues. 13 Jbeta primers and 60 Vbeta primers were used for the PCR. Sequencing was performed with immunoSEQ multiplex PCR; in TCRdb, only in-frame clones are kept and a portion is missing. The data contain about 190,000 clones, around 82% of them singletons. The sequence derives from a man between 18 and 35 years old in good health and CMV-seronegative. The sample taken for sequencing was PBMCs. The rearrangement links TRBV10-2 to TRBJ2-5, with 16 bases matching TRBD2. This CDR3 reads CASSEILGLAGGPEPETQYF. CDR3 DNA sequence: TGCGCCAGCAGTGAGATCCTGGGACTAGCGGGGGGGCCCGAGCCTGAGACCCAGTACTTC.